One T cell receptor (beta chain) is described in this entry. The data are from a study of T cell changes during pregnancy in multiple sclerosis. Generated by immunoSEQ multiplex PCR, the TCRdb table keeps only in-frame clones and is missing some. The sample comprises 50,000 or so clones, roughly 95% of which are singletons, and approximately 0.31% rests with the top ten. Germline assignment: CDR1 LNHDA and CDR2 SQIVND (reference sequence). J gave up 11 bases and V 5 bases, and 8 bases lay outside the gene matches. The CDR3 length is 13 residues. V gene TRBV19 combines with J gene TRBJ2-3, with 9 bases identical to TRBD1. The specimen comprised CD4+ T cells from peripheral blood mononuclear cells, sampled in the third trimester of pregnancy. The clonotype originates from a female donor with multiple sclerosis, enrolled in a pregnancy study. CDR3 residues: CASSSRDRVRQYF. CDR3 DNA sequence: TGTGCCAGTAGTTCGAGGGACAGGGTAAGGCAGTATTTT. Variable domain in full (rest from reference TRBV19 and TRBJ2-3): DGGITQSPKYLFRKEGQNVTLSCEQNLNHDAMYWYRQDPGQGLRLIYYSQIVNDFQKGDIAEGYSVSREKKESFPLTVTSAQKNPTAFYLCASSSRDRVRQYFGPGTRLTVL.